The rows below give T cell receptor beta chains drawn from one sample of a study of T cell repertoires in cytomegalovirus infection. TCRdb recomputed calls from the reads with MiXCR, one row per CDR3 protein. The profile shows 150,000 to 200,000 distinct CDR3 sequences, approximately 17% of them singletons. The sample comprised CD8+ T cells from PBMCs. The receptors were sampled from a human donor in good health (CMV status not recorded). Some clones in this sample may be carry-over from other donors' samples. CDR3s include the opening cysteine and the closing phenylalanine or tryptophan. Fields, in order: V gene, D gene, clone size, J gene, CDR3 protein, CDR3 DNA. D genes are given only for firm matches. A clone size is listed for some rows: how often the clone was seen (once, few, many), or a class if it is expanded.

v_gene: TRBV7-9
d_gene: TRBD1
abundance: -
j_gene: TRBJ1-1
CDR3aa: CASSSPKTGGINTEAFF
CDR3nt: TGTGCCAGCAGCTCCCCCAAGACAGGGGGGATAAACACTGAAGCTTTCTTT

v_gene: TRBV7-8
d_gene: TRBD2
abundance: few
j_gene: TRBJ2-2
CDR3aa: CASSLALAANTGELFF
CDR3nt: TGTGCCAGCAGCTTGGCTCTAGCGGCGAACACCGGGGAGCTGTTTTTT

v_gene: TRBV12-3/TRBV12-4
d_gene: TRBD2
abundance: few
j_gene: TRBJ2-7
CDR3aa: CASSRTSGGAYEQYF
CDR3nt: TGTGCCAGCAGTCGGACTAGCGGGGGGGCGTACGAGCAGTACTTC

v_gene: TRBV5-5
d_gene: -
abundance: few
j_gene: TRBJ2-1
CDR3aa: CASSLIDVDEQFF
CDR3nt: TGTGCCAGCAGCCTCATCGACGTGGATGAGCAGTTCTTC

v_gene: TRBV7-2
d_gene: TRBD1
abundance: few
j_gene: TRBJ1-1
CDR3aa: CASSPQGGQNEAFF
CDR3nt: TGTGCCAGCAGCCCTCAGGGGGGCCAAAATGAAGCTTTCTTT

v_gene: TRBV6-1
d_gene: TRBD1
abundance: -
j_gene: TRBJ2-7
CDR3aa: CASSVPGQRLDEQCF
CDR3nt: TGTGCCAGCAGTGTACCGGGACAGAGATTGGACGAGCAGTGCTTC

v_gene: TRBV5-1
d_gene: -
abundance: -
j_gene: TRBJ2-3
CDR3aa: CASSLITGSGTDTQYF
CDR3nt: TGCGCCAGCAGCCTAATAACAGGGAGCGGAACAGATACGCAGTATTTT

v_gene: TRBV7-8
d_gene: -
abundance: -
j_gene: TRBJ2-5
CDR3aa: CASSLGGDAIQETQCF
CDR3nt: TGTGCCAGCAGCTTAGGAGGGGACGCCATCCAAGAGACCCAGTGCTTC

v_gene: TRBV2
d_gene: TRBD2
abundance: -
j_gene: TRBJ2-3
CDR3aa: CASSEWTSGSTDTQYF
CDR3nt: TGTGCCAGCAGTGAATGGACTAGCGGAAGCACAGATACGCAGTATTTT

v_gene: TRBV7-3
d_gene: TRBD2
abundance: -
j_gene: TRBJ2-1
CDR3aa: CASSLSGGKANEQFF
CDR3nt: TGTGCCAGCAGCTTAAGCGGGGGAAAAGCGAATGAGCAGTTCTTC

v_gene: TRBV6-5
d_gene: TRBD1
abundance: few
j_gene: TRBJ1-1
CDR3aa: CATHPNGQVARGTEAFF
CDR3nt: TGTGCCACCCACCCGAACGGACAGGTCGCAAGAGGAACTGAAGCTTTCTTT

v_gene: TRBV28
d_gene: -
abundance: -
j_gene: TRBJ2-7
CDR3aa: CASSLYGGEQYF
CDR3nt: TGTGCCAGCAGTTTATACGGGGGCGAGCAGTACTTC

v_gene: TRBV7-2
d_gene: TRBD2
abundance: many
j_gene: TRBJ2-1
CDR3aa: CASSPGTSGIGEFF
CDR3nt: TGTGCCAGCAGCCCAGGGACTAGCGGGATTGGGGAGTTCTTC

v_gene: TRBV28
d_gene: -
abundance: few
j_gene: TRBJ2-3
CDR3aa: CASSLGQLERDTQYF
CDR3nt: TGTGCCAGCAGTTTAGGGCAGCTAGAGCGGGATACGCAGTATTTT

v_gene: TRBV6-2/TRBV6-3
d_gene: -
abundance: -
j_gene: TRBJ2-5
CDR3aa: CASSYAGQETQYF
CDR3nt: TGTGCCAGCAGTTACGCGGGACAAGAGACCCAGTACTTC

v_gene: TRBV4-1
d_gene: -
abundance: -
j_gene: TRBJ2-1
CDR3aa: CASSQDQGTRYNEQFF
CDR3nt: TGCGCCAGCAGCCAAGATCAAGGGACTCGCTACAATGAGCAGTTCTTC

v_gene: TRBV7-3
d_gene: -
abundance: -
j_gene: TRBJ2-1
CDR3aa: CASSLIPSAGSSYNEQFF
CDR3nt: TGTGCCAGCAGCTTAATCCCTTCGGCGGGGAGCTCCTACAATGAGCAGTTCTTC

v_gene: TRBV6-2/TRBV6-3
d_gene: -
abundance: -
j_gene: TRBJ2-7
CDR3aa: CASSYEGLYEQYF
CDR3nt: TGTGCCAGCAGTTACGAGGGTCTCTACGAGCAGTACTTC

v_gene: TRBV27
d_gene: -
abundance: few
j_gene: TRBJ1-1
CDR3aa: CASSITVITEAFF
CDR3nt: TGTGCCAGCAGCATTACAGTGATCACTGAAGCTTTCTTT

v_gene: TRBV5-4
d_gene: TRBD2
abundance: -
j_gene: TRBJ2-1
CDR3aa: CASSSDGLAGVLPYNEQFF
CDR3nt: TGTGCCAGCAGCTCTGATGGACTAGCGGGAGTCTTGCCCTACAATGAGCAGTTCTTC

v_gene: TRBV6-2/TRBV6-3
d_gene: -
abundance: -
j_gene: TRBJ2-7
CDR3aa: CASSTKSFEQYF
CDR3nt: TGTGCCAGCAGCACCAAGAGTTTCGAGCAGTACTTC

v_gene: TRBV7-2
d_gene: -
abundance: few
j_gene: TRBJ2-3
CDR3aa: CASSLAIGRGPDTQYF
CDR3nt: TGTGCCAGCAGCTTAGCTATCGGCAGGGGCCCAGATACGCAGTATTTT

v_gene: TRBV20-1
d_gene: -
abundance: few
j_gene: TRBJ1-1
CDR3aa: CSARTGARVTEAFF
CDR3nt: TGCAGTGCTAGGACCGGGGCACGGGTCACTGAAGCTTTCTTT

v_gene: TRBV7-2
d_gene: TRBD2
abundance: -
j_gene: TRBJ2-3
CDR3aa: CASSTRLAGGLTDTQYF
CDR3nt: TGTGCCAGCAGCACCAGACTAGCGGGGGGGCTCACAGATACGCAGTATTTT

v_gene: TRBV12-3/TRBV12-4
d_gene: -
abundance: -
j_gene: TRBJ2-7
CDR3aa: CASSSTGHISYEQYF
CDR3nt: TGTGCCAGCAGCTCCACGGGGCATATCTCCTACGAGCAGTACTTC

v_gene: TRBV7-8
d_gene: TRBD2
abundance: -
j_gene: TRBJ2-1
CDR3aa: CASSLGAGANKGQFF
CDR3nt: TGTGCCAGCAGCCTTGGGGCGGGAGCCAATAAGGGGCAGTTCTTC

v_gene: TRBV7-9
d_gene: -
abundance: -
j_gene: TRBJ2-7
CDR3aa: CASSPTRDSLPLPSYEQYF
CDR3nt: TGTGCCAGCAGCCCGACCCGGGACTCGCTACCTTTACCTTCCTACGAGCAGTACTTC

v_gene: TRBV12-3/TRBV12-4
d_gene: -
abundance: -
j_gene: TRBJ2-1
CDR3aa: CASRISSSYNEQFF
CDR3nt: TGTGCCAGCAGGATCAGCAGCTCCTACAATGAGCAGTTCTTC

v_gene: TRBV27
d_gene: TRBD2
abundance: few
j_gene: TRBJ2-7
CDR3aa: CASNPTSGSFNEQYF
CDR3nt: TGTGCCAGCAACCCAACTAGCGGGAGTTTCAACGAGCAGTACTTC

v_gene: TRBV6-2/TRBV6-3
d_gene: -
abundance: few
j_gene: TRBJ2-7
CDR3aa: CASSYSTGYEQYF
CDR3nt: TGTGCCAGCAGTTACTCAACGGGTTACGAGCAGTACTTC

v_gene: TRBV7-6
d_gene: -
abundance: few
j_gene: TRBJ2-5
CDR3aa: CASSLRVEVRGETQYF
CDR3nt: TGTGCCAGCAGCTTAAGGGTCGAAGTCCGTGGCGAGACCCAGTACTTC

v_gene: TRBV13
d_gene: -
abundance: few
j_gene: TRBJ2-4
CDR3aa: CASSLSEGEAKNIQYF
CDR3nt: TGTGCCAGCAGCTTGAGTGAGGGGGAAGCCAAAAACATTCAGTACTTC

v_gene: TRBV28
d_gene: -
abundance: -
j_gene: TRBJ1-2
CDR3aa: CASREGGYTF
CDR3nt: TGTGCCAGCAGGGAAGGCGGCTACACCTTC

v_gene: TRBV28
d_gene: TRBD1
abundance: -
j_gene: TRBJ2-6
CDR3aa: CASSADRAPFSGANVLTF
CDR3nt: TGTGCCAGCAGTGCGGACAGGGCCCCCTTCTCTGGGGCCAACGTCCTGACTTTC

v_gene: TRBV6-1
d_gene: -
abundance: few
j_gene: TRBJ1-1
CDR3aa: CASSEVRMNTEAFF
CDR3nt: TGTGCCAGCAGTGAAGTACGGATGAACACTGAAGCTTTCTTT

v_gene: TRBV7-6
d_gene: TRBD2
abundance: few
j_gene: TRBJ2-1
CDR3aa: CASRSGSHEQFF
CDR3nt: TGTGCCAGCAGGAGCGGGAGTCATGAGCAGTTCTTC

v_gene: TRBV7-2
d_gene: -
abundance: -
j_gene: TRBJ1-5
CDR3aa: CASSLGGQGKPQHF
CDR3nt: TGTGCCAGCAGCTTAGGAGGGCAGGGCAAGCCCCAGCATTTT

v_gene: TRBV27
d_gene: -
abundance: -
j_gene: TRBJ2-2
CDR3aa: CASSLTPHRELFF
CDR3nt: TGTGCCAGCAGTTTAACTCCTCATAGGGAGCTGTTTTTT

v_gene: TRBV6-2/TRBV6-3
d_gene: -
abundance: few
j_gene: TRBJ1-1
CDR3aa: CASSYSADRGTEAFF
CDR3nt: TGTGCCAGCAGTTACTCGGCGGACCGCGGGACTGAAGCTTTCTTT

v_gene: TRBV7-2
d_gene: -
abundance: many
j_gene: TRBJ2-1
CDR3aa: CASSPSSREGPYNEQFF
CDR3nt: TGTGCCAGCAGCCCCTCCTCCCGAGAGGGTCCTTACAATGAGCAGTTCTTC